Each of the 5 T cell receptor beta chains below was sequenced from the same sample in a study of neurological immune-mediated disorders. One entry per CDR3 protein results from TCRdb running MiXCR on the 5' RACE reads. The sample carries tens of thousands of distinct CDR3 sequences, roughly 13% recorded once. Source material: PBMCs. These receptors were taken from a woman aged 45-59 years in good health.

CDR3 sequence: CASSIQGFGPQHF. CDR3 DNA sequence: TGTGCCAGCAGCATACAGGGATTTGGACCCCAGCATTTT. The chain recombines TRBV7-2 with TRBJ1-5; D might be TRBD1 (6 bases). Trimming took off 5 bases at V and 10 bases at J, with 15 bases between the two ends. The germline CDR1 and CDR2 sequences are SGHTA and FQGNSA. This CDR3 comprises 13 residues. The full variable domain, completed using reference TRBV7-2 and TRBJ1-5, is GAGVSQSPSNKVTEKGKDVELRCDPISGHTALYWYRQSLGQGLEFLIYFQGNSAPDKSGLPSDRFSAERTGGSVSTLTIQRTQQEDSAVYLCASSIQGFGPQHFGDGTRLSIL.

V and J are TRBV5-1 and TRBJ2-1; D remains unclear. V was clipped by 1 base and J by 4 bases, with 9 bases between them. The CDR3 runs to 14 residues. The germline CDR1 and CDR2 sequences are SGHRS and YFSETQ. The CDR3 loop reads CASSLYLTYNEQFF. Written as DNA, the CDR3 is TGCGCCAGCAGCTTGTATCTGACATACAATGAGCAGTTCTTC.

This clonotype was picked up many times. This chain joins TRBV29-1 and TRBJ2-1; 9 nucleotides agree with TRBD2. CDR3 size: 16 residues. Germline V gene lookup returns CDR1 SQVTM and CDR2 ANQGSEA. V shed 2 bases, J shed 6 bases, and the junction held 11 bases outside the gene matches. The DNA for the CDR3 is TGCAGCGTTGAAATGCCTAGCGGGGCCGCCCCCAATGAGCAGTTCTTC. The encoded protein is CSVEMPSGAAPNEQFF.

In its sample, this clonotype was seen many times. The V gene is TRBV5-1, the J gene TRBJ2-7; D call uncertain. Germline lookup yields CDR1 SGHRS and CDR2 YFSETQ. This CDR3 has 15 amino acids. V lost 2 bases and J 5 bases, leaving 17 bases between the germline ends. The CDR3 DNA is TGCGCCAGCAGCTTTGGTCCCCAGGATGTCAACGAGCAGTACTTC. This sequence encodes CASSFGPQDVNEQYF.

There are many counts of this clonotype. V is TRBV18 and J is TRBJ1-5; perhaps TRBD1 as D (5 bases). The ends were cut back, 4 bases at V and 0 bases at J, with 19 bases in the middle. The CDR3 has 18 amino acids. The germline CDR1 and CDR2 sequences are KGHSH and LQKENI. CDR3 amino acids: CASSQLGQGPNSNQPQHF. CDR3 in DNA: TGTGCCAGCTCACAATTGGGGCAGGGCCCAAATAGCAATCAGCCCCAGCATTTT.